The 2 T cell receptor beta chains listed next were all sequenced from one sample in a study of cytomegalovirus exposure and HLA in healthy donors. 13 Jbeta primers and 60 Vbeta primers were used for the PCR. Sequencing used immunoSEQ multiplex PCR; TCRdb keeps in-frame clones, though not all of them. The sample carries about 180,000 clones, about three quarters recorded once. What was sequenced was PBMCs. The receptor set was obtained from a woman in her 30s in good health and CMV-seropositive.

The rearrangement links TRBV19 to TRBJ2-3; D may be TRBD2 (6 bases). V was trimmed by 6 bases and J by 6 bases, leaving 13 bases between them. Germline lookup yields CDR1 LNHDA and CDR2 SQIVND (reference sequence). This CDR3 has 13 residues. The CDR3 sequence is CASRSGLGDTQYF. The CDR3 DNA sequence: TGTGCCAGTAGGAGCGGGCTTGGGGATACGCAGTATTTT.

The CDR3 here is CASSDEVARGSSENEQYF. The CDR3 DNA reads TGTGCCAGCAGTGATGAGGTTGCTCGCGGGAGCTCTGAAAACGAGCAGTACTTC. The chain joins TRBV2 to TRBJ2-7, with 7 bases that match TRBD2. Germline V CDR1 and CDR2: SNHLY, FYNNEI. This CDR3 is 18 amino acids long. Trimming took 3 bases from V and 5 from J; bases not matched to a gene: 19.